Each of the 8 T cell receptor beta chains below was sequenced from the same sample in a study of PD-1 blockade in classical Hodgkin lymphoma. Only in-frame clones appear in the TCRdb table, and some are missing; sequencing was by immunoSEQ multiplex PCR. The sample includes 20,000 to 25,000 clones, around 70% of them seen just once. Time point indicated: cycle 4 day 1 (C4D1), after more than five weeks of nivolumab. Every patient was affected by relapse after autologous stem cell transplantation, while exposure to brentuximab vedotin was not uniform. The starting material was peripheral blood mononuclear cells (PBMCs), obtained before the fourth cycle of nivolumab. Receptors originate from a human donor with classical Hodgkin lymphoma.

The chain employs TRBV18 and TRBJ1-4, with TRBD1 as a possible D gene (6 bases). With 0 bases removed from V and 3 bases from J, the gap between germline ends came to 11 bases. The germline gives CDR1 KGHSH, CDR2 LQKENI. This CDR3 region has 16 residues. The CDR3 here is CASSPPRGPANEKLFF. As DNA, the CDR3 is TGTGCCAGCTCACCACCACGGGGGCCGGCTAATGAAAAACTGTTTTTT. Combining the CDR3 with reference TRBV18 and TRBJ1-4 gives the whole variable domain NAGVMQNPRHLVRRRGQEARLRCSPMKGHSHVYWYRQLPEEGLKFMVYLQKENIIDESGMPKERFSAEFPKEGPSILRIQQVVRGDSAAYFCASSPPRGPANEKLFFGSGTQLSVL.

This clone was detected only a few times. The CDR3 protein is CASSLYRGTEAFF. The CDR3 nucleotides are TGCGCCAGCAGCCTATACAGGGGAACTGAAGCTTTCTTT. The chain recombines TRBV4-3 with TRBJ1-1, with 7 nucleotides matching TRBD1. The CDR3 runs 13 residues. Germline V CDR1 and CDR2: LGHNA, YSLEER. V dropped 4 bases and J dropped 5; count of bases not matched to a gene: 4.

This clone was observed a handful of times. The DNA of the CDR3 is TGTGCCAGCAGTGACAGTTTGAACACTGAAGCTTTCTTT. It yields the protein CASSDSLNTEAFF. The chain links TRBV2 to TRBJ1-1; unclear D gene. Germline-derived CDR1 and CDR2 are SNHLY and FYNNEI. V was shortened by 3 bases and J by 0 bases, with 5 bases between the two germline ends. The CDR3 length is 13 residues.

This sequence joins TRBV7-3 and TRBJ2-7; TRBD2 matches at 9 bases. CDR1 SGHTA and CDR2 FQGTGA come from the germline V gene. The CDR3 spans 14 residues. V shed 2 bases and J 5 bases; nucleotides not matched to a gene: 4. CDR3 loop: CASSLAGGPHEQYF. The CDR3 DNA sequence: TGTGCCAGCAGCTTAGCGGGGGGGCCCCACGAGCAGTACTTC. The full variable domain, in which reference TRBV7-3 and TRBJ2-7 provide the parts outside the CDR3, is GAGVSQTPSNKVTEKGKYVELRCDPISGHTALYWYRQSLGQGPEFLIYFQGTGAADDSGLPNDRFFAVRPEGSVSTLKIQRTERGDSAVYLCASSLAGGPHEQYFGPGTRLTVT.

The chain links TRBV4-2 to TRBJ2-7; no firm D call. With 1 base removed from V and 2 bases from J, the gap between germline ends came to 12 bases. The germline V gene has CDR1 LGHNA and CDR2 YNFKEQ. The CDR3 contains 15 residues. CDR3 residues: CASSQVGLEAYEQYF. The CDR3 coding sequence is TGTGCCAGCAGCCAAGTCGGCTTGGAAGCCTACGAGCAGTACTTC.

The V and J genes are TRBV5-6 and TRBJ2-7; weak D call: TRBD1 (6 bases). The CDR3 is 15 residues long. Germline CDR1 reads SGHDT; CDR2 reads YYEEEE. V gave up 3 bases and J gave up 5 bases, with 18 bases separating them. In nucleotides, the CDR3 is TGTGCCAGCAGCTCGGGCAGGGGAGTCAACCACGAGCAGTACTTC. Residues: CASSSGRGVNHEQYF.

DNA of the CDR3: TGTGCCAGCAGTTTAGCGACAGGTCATAGCAATCAGCCCCAGCATTTT. It specifies CASSLATGHSNQPQHF. V usage is TRBV28 and J usage is TRBJ1-5, with D perhaps TRBD1 (6 bases). Germline loops: CDR1 MDHEN, CDR2 SYDVKM. The CDR3 loop spans 16 amino acids. V lost 2 bases to trimming and J lost 0 bases, with 11 bases between them.

The genes are TRBV29-1 and TRBJ2-7; tentative D call: TRBD2 (5 bases). Trimming took off 0 bases at V and 2 bases at J, with 5 bases between the two ends. CDR1 is SQVTM and CDR2 is ANQGSEA in the germline V gene. The CDR3 extends over 12 amino acids. The CDR3 nucleotides are TGCAGCGTTGAAGAACTAGCCTACGAGCAGTACTTC. Encoded protein: CSVEELAYEQYF.